This T cell receptor (beta chain) was identified in a study of T cell changes during pregnancy in multiple sclerosis (dated by TCRdb to the late 2010s). Study-wide context: Changes in the T cell repertoire over the course of pregnancy were examined in this study in women with multiple sclerosis.

V gives up 5 bases and J gives up 5 bases, and the segment between their germline ends measures 19 bases. Via the germline V gene, CDR1 is MNHNS and CDR2 SASEGT. The CDR3, from cysteine to phenylalanine, totals 15 residues. The DNA shown is the 45-base CDR3, in frame from base 1. A word on this clone: Its specific antigen is unknown. Per-base qualities were not stored, and no clone one base away is much larger.

The library came from the immunoSEQ multiplex PCR assay. In TCRdb, the immuneACCESS table is reduced to in-frame sequences with V and J assigned. These tables do not hold every clone; where another copy was compared, an unresolved V gene accounts for under half, and the others remain unexplained. Recorded for this sample are around 80,000 clones; 90% to 95% of them occurred a single time. The biggest ten clones account for roughly 1.4% of the sample. Source: peripheral blood, taken before pregnancy. The chain is assembled from TRBV6-1 and TRBJ2-7; possibly the D gene is TRBD1, per 6 matching bases. The receptor's source is a female donor with multiple sclerosis, enrolled in a pregnancy study. This receptor has the CDR3 CASSPQSRGSHEQYF. At the DNA level, the sequence is TGTGCCAGCAGTCCCCAATCCAGGGGTAGCCACGAGCAGTACTTC.